The entry below describes one T cell receptor (beta chain). Its antigen is unidentified. The data stem from a study of T cells in Graves' hyperthyroidism and ophthalmopathy. Per the germline V gene, CDR1 is SGHNT and CDR2 is YYREEE (reference sequence). The V end lost 1 base, the J end lost 4 bases, and 12 bases lay between the germline ends. The CDR3 length is 16 residues. Whole-study results and caveats: In the blood, most expanded thyroid clonotypes above 0.001 appeared as well.

What was amplified from RNA transcripts were TCR beta CDR3 regions. TCR CDR3 underwent first-round RT-PCR with the HTBI primer set. TCRdb ran MiXCR on the multiplex PCR reads and lists one entry per CDR3 protein. The sample records some 510,000 distinct CDR3 sequences, 46% being singletons. Sequencing was carried out using peripheral blood or thyroid tissue (not recorded which). The V call is TRBV5-4, the J call TRBJ1-6, with unresolved D. The TCR sequence derives from a woman aged 18-35 years with Graves' hyperthyroidism. The DNA for the CDR3 is TGTGCCAGCAGCTTGAACAGCTTAGAATATAATTCACCCCTCCACTTT. Translated, it gives CASSLNSLEYNSPLHF.